These 21 T cell receptor beta chains were sequenced from one sample in a study of blood T cell repertoires in COVID-19. Using immunoSEQ multiplex PCR, the repertoire was profiled, and TCRdb retains in-frame clones only, with some absent. The sample lists roughly 180,000 clones, 65% to 85% seen once, with about 7% in the top ten. Sequencing was performed on peripheral blood. The receptors shown here come from a woman aged 40 to 50 with COVID-19, enrolled during active disease.

J is TRBJ1-6 and V is TRBV5-1; possible D gene TRBD1, 6 bases. The CDR3 is 15 residues long. Germline assignment: CDR1 SGHRS and CDR2 YFSETQ. V lost 2 bases and J lost 5, with 11 bases in between. Here the CDR3 DNA reads TGCGCCAGCAGCTTAGCCGACAGGAATAATTCACCCCTCCACTTT. Translated, it gives CASSLADRNNSPLHF.

The CDR3 reads CASSQGAGGNYGYTF. CDR3 DNA: TGTGCCAGCAGCCAAGGGGCGGGAGGTAACTATGGCTACACCTTC. The gene calls are TRBV3-1 (or the pseudogene TRBV3-2) and TRBJ1-2, with D unresolved. The CDR3 totals 15 residues. Germline V gene lookup returns CDR1 LGHDT and CDR2 YNNKEL (reference sequence). V lost 1 base and J 1 base, leaving 10 bases between the germline ends.

The chain has TRBV28 and TRBJ2-3, with D perhaps TRBD2 (6 bases). The germline V gene encodes CDR1 MDHEN and CDR2 SYDVKM. The CDR3 extends over 13 amino acids. V was clipped by 11 bases and J by 3 bases, with 15 bases between them. The CDR3 loop reads CAGRGMMTDTQYF. Here the CDR3 DNA reads TGTGCCGGCCGCGGGATGATGACAGATACGCAGTATTTT.

With respect to this clone: Distinct nucleotide sequences in the sample also encode this CDR3. V and J are TRBV6-5 and TRBJ1-1, with D tentatively TRBD1 (5 bases). Germline V gene lookup returns CDR1 MNHEY and CDR2 SVGAGI. The CDR3 is 14 amino acids. V lost 6 bases and J 1 base, leaving 12 bases between the germline ends. The CDR3 nucleotides are TGTGCCAGCAGAAATCAGGGCGGGAACACTGAAGCTTTCTTT. Its translation: CASRNQGGNTEAFF.

The chain's CDR3 is CASSQDQRPQETQYF. DNA of the CDR3: TGTGCCAGCAGCCAAGATCAGCGGCCACAAGAGACCCAGTACTTC. The chain couples TRBV3-1 (or the pseudogene TRBV3-2) to TRBJ2-5; perhaps TRBD2 as D (5 bases). This CDR3 is 15 amino acids long. The V and J ends lost 0 bases and 2 bases respectively, with 10 bases between them. Germline V gene sequence: CDR1 LGHDT, CDR2 YNNKEL (reference sequence).

The chain couples TRBV11-3 to TRBJ2-3; 14 positions agree with TRBD2. The CDR3 runs 16 residues. From germline, CDR1 is SGHNT and CDR2 YENEEA. V gave up 5 bases and J gave up 2 bases; unmatched junction bases: 3. Written as DNA, the CDR3 is TGTGCCAGCAGCCGGACTAGCGGGAGGATCACAGATACGCAGTATTTT. Its protein is CASSRTSGRITDTQYF.

The rearrangement links TRBV18 to TRBJ2-1, with D unresolved. From germline, CDR1 is KGHSH and CDR2 LQKENI. V gave up 3 bases and J gave up 8 bases, with 11 bases separating them. CDR3 length equals 13 residues. CDR3 loop: CASSPLQQDEQFF. CDR3 sequence (DNA): TGTGCCAGCTCACCCCTACAGCAGGATGAGCAGTTCTTC.

This clone was counted at least ten times. This same CDR3 is encoded by further DNA sequences in the sample. This chain connects TRBV4-1 to TRBJ2-7; tentative D call: TRBD1 (6 bases). Germline-derived CDR1 and CDR2 are MGHRA and YSYEKL. The CDR3 covers 13 residues. Trimming pared 4 bases from V and 1 base from J, leaving 8 bases between. The CDR3 bases are TGCGCCAGCAGCCCCGGACAGTCCTACGAGCAGTACTTC. Translated: CASSPGQSYEQYF.

To note about this clone: A much larger clonotype is one base distant, so this may be a read error. The chain links TRBV6-4 to TRBJ2-2; 9 positions agree with TRBD1. This CDR3 contains 14 residues. J was trimmed by 3 bases and V by 4 bases; bases with no gene match: 0. Germline CDR1 reads MRHNA; CDR2 reads SNTAGT. CDR3 sequence (DNA): TGTGCCAGCAGTGGACAGGGGGACACCGGGGAGCTGTTTTTT. Encoded protein: CASSGQGDTGELFF.

V usage is TRBV11-2 and J usage is TRBJ2-7; 8 bases match TRBD2. Germline V gene sequence: CDR1 SGHAT, CDR2 FQNNGV. Trimming removed 4 bases from V and 2 bases from J; junction bases left unmatched: 13. CDR3 length: 17 residues. The CDR3 region is CASSSTTGTRITYEQYF. Here the CDR3 DNA reads TGTGCCAGCAGCTCAACTACCGGGACTAGGATCACCTACGAGCAGTACTTC. The complete variable domain, with remaining parts taken from reference TRBV11-2 and TRBJ2-7, reads EAGVAQSPRYKIIEKRQSVAFWCNPISGHATLYWYQQILGQGPKLLIQFQNNGVVDDSQLPKDRFSAERLKGVDSTLKIQPAKLEDSAVYLCASSSTTGTRITYEQYFGPGTRLTVT.

The J gene is TRBJ2-5, the V gene TRBV28, with a weak D call TRBD2 (7 bases). Trimming removed 11 bases from V and 5 bases from J, with 21 bases in between. The CDR3 consists of 14 residues. Germline CDR1 is MDHEN and CDR2 is SYDVKM. The CDR3 bases are TGTGCCCACGCAAGGCGGGGGCTGAGTGAGACCCAGTACTTC. This codes for CAHARRGLSETQYF.

This clone has more than one count but fewer than ten. V and J are TRBV6-6 and TRBJ1-2; 7 bases agree with TRBD1. Trimming removed 7 bases from V and 4 bases from J; junction bases left unmatched: 6. Germline loops: CDR1 MNHNY, CDR2 SVGAGI (reference sequence). The CDR3 length is 13 residues. The CDR3 DNA reads as TGTGCCAGCACTCTAGGGGGCAGCTATGGCTACACCTTC. This gives the protein CASTLGGSYGYTF.

The V gene is TRBV7-9, the J gene TRBJ1-2; the match to TRBD1 covers 7 bases. Germline lookup yields CDR1 SEHNR and CDR2 FQNEAQ (reference sequence). CDR3 length: 14 residues. The V gene end was trimmed by 2 bases and the J gene end by 7 bases; junction bases not matched to a gene: 7. This chain's CDR3 is CASSLRDRVGGYTF. Here the CDR3 DNA reads TGTGCCAGCAGCTTACGGGACAGAGTGGGTGGCTACACCTTC.

This clone was picked up a small number of times. DNA of the CDR3: TGTGCCGGTATACCCTCTCGGGGGAATGAAAAACTGTTTTTT. Protein: CAGIPSRGNEKLFF. This chain uses TRBV9 with TRBJ1-4; maybe TRBD1 (5 bases). With 10 bases removed from V and 5 bases from J, the gap between germline ends came to 18 bases. The V gene's germline CDR1 is SGDLS and CDR2 YYNGEE. This CDR3 is built from 14 residues. The complete variable domain, with remaining parts taken from reference TRBV9 and TRBJ1-4, reads DSGVTQTPKHLITATGQRVTLRCSPRSGDLSVYWYQQSLDQGLQFLIQYYNGEERAKGNILERFSAQQFPDLHSELNLSSLELGDSALYFCAGIPSRGNEKLFFGSGTQLSVL.

V gene TRBV9 combines with J gene TRBJ2-2; 9 bases are a match to TRBD1. The CDR3 runs 17 residues. J gave up 4 bases and V 7 bases, and 14 bases lay outside the gene matches. CDR1 and CDR2 from the germline V gene are SGDLS and YYNGEE. CDR3 in DNA: TGTGCCAGCTCCTCCAGGAACAGGGGGCAGGGCACCGGGGAGCTGTTTTTT. This sequence encodes CASSSRNRGQGTGELFF.

In nucleotides, the CDR3 is TGTGCCAGCAACCCCACAGGGGACTACGAGCAGTACTTC. It specifies CASNPTGDYEQYF. V gene TRBV28 combines with J gene TRBJ2-7, with 7 bases matching TRBD1. The V segment lost 7 bases and the J segment 3 bases; nucleotides outside the gene matches: 6. Germline CDR1 reads MDHEN; CDR2 reads SYDVKM. This CDR3 has 13 amino acids.

Remarks on this clone: A much larger clonotype is one base distant, so this may be a read error. The chain links TRBV6-1 to TRBJ2-5; 11 bases align to TRBD2. CDR1 MNHNS and CDR2 SASEGT come from the germline V gene. The CDR3 runs 17 residues. J gave up 5 bases and V 3 bases, and 11 bases lay outside the gene matches. The CDR3 DNA follows: TGTGCCAGCAGTGATATAGCGGGGGGGGCCGATGGGGAGACCCAGTACTTC. Protein product: CASSDIAGGADGETQYF.

The chain links TRBV27 to TRBJ2-7, with D possibly matching TRBD1 (5 bases). In germline, CDR1 is MNHEY, CDR2 SMNVEV (reference sequence). V was clipped by 3 bases and J by 4 bases, with 16 bases between them. The CDR3 loop spans 15 amino acids. DNA for the CDR3: TGTGCCAGCAGTTTTTCATCGGCAGGGATTTACGAGCAGTACTTC. This codes for CASSFSSAGIYEQYF.

The rearrangement uses TRBV9 and TRBJ2-1; tentatively, D is TRBD2 (5 bases). V gave up 5 bases and J gave up 8 bases, with 17 bases separating them. Germline-derived CDR1 and CDR2 are SGDLS and YYNGEE. The CDR3 has 14 amino acids. The CDR3 here is CASSAARAEDEQFF. The CDR3 DNA sequence: TGTGCCAGCAGTGCCGCACGGGCGGAGGATGAGCAGTTCTTC.

The genes are TRBV7-9 and TRBJ1-2, with a possible D match to TRBD1 (5 bases). Germline V gene data show CDR1 as SEHNR and CDR2 as FQNEAQ (reference sequence). There are 15 residues in the CDR3. Trimming left V 4 bases short and J 1 base short, with 13 bases between. The CDR3 sequence: CASSSPQVLNYGYTF. The CDR3 coding sequence is TGTGCCAGCAGCTCCCCACAGGTCCTTAACTATGGCTACACCTTC.

The genes are TRBV7-2 and TRBJ2-3; D is ambiguous. Germline V lookup: CDR1 SGHTA, CDR2 FQGNSA. V dropped 3 bases and J dropped 0 bases, with 7 bases sitting between them. This CDR3 is 14 amino acids long. The CDR3 spells CASSFIGSTDTQYF. CDR3 coding DNA: TGTGCCAGCAGCTTTATCGGGAGCACAGATACGCAGTATTTT.